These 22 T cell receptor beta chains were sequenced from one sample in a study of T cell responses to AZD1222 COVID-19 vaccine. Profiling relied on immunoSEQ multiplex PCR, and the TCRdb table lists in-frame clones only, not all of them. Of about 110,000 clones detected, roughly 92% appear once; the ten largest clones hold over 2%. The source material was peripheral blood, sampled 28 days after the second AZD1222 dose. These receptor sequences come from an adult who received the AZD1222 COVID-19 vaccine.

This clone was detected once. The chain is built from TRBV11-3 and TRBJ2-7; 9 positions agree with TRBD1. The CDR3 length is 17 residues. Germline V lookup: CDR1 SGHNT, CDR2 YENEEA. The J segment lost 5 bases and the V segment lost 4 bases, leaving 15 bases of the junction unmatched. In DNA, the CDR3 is TGTGCCAGCAGCTCTAGCGTTGCCGGACAGGGGTTTCACGAGCAGTACTTC. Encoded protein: CASSSSVAGQGFHEQYF.

DNA for the CDR3: TGTGCCAGCAGTTCACCGGGGGGGGTAAACACTGAAGCTTTCTTT. Translating gives CASSSPGGVNTEAFF. This chain uses TRBV28 with TRBJ1-1, with D possibly TRBD1 on 5 matching bases. CDR3 size: 15 residues. Germline assignment: CDR1 MDHEN and CDR2 SYDVKM. Deletions cut 4 bases from V and 2 bases from J, with 14 bases between. Full variable domain (outside the CDR3, taken from reference TRBV28 and TRBJ1-1): DVKVTQSSRYLVKRTGEKVFLECVQDMDHENMFWYRQDPGLGLRLIYFSYDVKMKEKGDIPEGYSVSREKKERFSLILESASTNQTSMYLCASSSPGGVNTEAFFGQGTRLTVV.

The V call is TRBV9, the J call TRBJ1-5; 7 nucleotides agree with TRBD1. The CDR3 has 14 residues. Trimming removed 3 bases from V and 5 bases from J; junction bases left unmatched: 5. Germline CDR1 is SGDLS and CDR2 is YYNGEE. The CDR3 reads CASSGQGSHQPQHF. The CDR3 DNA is TGTGCCAGCAGCGGACAGGGCTCCCATCAGCCCCAGCATTTT.

The CDR3 loop is CASSLGQGADQPQHF. In DNA form, the CDR3 reads TGTGCCAGCAGCTTAGGTCAGGGGGCCGATCAGCCCCAGCATTTT. The V and J genes are TRBV7-9 and TRBJ1-5; TRBD1 agrees at 8 bases. The V gene end was trimmed by 1 base and the J gene end by 5 bases; junction bases not matched to a gene: 4. Per the germline V gene, CDR1 is SEHNR and CDR2 is FQNEAQ (reference sequence). The CDR3 totals 15 residues.

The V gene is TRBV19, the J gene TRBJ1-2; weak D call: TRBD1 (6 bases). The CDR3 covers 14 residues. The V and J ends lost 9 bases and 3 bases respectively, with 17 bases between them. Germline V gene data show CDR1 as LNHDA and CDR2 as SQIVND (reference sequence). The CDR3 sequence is CASRGGLKDYGYTF. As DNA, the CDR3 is TGTGCCAGCCGAGGGGGTTTGAAGGACTATGGCTACACCTTC.

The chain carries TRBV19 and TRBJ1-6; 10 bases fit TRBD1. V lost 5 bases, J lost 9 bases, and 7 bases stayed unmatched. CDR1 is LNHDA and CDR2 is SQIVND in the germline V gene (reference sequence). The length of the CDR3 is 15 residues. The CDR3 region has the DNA TGTGCCAGTAGTGTTCCGGGACAGGGGAGTTCACCCCTCCACTTT. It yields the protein CASSVPGQGSSPLHF.

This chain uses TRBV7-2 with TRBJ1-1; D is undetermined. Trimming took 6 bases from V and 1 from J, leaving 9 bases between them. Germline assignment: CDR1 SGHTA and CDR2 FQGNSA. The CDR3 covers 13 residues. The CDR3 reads CASRETRNTEAFF. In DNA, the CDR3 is TGTGCCAGCAGGGAGACAAGGAACACTGAAGCTTTCTTT.

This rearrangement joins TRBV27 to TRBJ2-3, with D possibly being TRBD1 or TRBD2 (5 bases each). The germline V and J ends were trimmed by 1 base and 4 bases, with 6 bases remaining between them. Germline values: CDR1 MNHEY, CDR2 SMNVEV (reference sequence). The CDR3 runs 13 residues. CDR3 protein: CASSLLGADTQYF. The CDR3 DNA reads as TGTGCCAGCAGTTTATTGGGGGCAGATACGCAGTATTTT.

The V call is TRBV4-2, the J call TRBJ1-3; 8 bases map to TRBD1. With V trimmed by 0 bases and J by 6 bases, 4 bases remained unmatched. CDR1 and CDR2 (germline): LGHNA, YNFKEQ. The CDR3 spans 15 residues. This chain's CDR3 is CASSQEDRVTNTIYF. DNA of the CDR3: TGTGCCAGCAGCCAAGAGGACAGGGTGACAAACACCATATATTTT.

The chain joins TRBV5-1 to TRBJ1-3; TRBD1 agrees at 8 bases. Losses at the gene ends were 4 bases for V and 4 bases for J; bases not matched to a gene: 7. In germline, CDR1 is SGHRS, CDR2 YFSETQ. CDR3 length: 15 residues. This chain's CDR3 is CASSPRTGSGNTIYF. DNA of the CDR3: TGCGCCAGCAGCCCACGGACAGGGTCCGGAAACACCATATATTTT.

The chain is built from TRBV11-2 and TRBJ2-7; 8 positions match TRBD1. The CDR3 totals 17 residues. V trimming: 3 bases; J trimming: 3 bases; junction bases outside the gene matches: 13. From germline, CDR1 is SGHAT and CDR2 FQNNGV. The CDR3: CASSFGAVGTGLYEQYF. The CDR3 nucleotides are TGTGCCAGCAGCTTCGGGGCCGTCGGGACAGGCCTCTACGAGCAGTACTTC. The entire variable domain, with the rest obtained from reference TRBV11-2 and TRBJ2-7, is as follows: EAGVAQSPRYKIIEKRQSVAFWCNPISGHATLYWYQQILGQGPKLLIQFQNNGVVDDSQLPKDRFSAERLKGVDSTLKIQPAKLEDSAVYLCASSFGAVGTGLYEQYFGPGTRLTVT.

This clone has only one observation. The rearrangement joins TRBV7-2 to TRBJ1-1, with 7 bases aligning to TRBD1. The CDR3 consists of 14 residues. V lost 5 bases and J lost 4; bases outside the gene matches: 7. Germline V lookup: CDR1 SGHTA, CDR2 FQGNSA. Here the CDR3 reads CASSRNRGRTEAFF. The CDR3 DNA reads TGTGCCAGCAGCCGTAACAGGGGACGCACTGAAGCTTTCTTT.

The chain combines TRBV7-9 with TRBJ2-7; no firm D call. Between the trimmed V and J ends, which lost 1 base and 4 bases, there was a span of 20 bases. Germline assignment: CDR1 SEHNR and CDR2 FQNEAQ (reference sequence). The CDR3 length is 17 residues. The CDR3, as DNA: TGTGCCAGCAGCTTAGAGGGCAGGACCCTGGAAGGGTACGAGCAGTACTTC. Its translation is CASSLEGRTLEGYEQYF.

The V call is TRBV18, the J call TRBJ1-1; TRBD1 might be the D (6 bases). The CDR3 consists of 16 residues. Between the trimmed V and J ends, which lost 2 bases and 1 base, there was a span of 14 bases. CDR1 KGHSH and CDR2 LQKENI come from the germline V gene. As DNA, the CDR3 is TGTGCCAGCTCACCATTCCCCGGACAGACGAACACTGAAGCTTTCTTT. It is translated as CASSPFPGQTNTEAFF.

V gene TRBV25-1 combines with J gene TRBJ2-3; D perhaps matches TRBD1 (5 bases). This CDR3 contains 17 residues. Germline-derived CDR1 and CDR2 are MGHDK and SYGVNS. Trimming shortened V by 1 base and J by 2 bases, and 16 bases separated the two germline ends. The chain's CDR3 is CASSELRQTALTDTQYF. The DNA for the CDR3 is TGTGCCAGCAGTGAATTGAGACAGACGGCACTCACAGATACGCAGTATTTT. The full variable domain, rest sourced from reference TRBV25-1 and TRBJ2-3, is EADIYQTPRYLVIGTGKKITLECSQTMGHDKMYWYQQDPGMELHLIHYSYGVNSTEKGDLSSESTVSRIRTEHFPLTLESARPSHTSQYLCASSELRQTALTDTQYFGPGTRLTVL.

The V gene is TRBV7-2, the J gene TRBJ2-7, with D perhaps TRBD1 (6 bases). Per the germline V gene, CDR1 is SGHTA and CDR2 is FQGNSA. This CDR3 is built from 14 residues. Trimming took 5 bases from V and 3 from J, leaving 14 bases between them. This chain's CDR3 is CASSADRTHYEQYF. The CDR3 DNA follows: TGTGCCAGCAGCGCCGACAGGACCCACTACGAGCAGTACTTC.

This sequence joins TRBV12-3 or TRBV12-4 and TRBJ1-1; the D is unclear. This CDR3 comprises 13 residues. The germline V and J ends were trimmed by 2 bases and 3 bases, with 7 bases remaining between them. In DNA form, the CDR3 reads TGTGCCAGCAGTTTAAACAGAGACACTGAAGCTTTCTTT. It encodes CASSLNRDTEAFF.

CDR3 nucleotides: TGTGCCAGCAGCTCAGAACTGGGGGGCAATCAGCCCCAGCATTTT. Its translation: CASSSELGGNQPQHF. V and J are TRBV7-9 and TRBJ1-5; D perhaps matches TRBD1 (5 bases). The CDR3 runs to 15 residues. The V gene's germline CDR1 is SEHNR and CDR2 FQNEAQ (reference sequence). V was shortened by 4 bases and J by 2 bases, with 12 bases between the two germline ends.

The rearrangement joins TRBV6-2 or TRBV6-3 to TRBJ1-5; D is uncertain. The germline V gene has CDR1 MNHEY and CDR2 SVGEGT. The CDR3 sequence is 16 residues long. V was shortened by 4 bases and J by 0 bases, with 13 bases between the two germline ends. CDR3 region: CASSSTRADSNQPQHF. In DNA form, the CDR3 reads TGTGCCAGCAGTTCTACCCGGGCGGATAGCAATCAGCCCCAGCATTTT.

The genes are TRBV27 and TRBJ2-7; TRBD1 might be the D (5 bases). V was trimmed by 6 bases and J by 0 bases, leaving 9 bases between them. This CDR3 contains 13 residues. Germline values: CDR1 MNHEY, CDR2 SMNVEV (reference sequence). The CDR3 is CASSTGLSYEQYF. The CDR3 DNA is TGTGCCAGCAGCACAGGCCTCTCCTACGAGCAGTACTTC.

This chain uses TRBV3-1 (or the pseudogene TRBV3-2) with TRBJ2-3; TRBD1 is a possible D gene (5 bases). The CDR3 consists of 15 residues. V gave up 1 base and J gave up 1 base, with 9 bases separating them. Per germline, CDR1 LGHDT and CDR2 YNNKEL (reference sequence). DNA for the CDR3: TGTGCCAGCAGCCAAGCCGACAGTGGCACAGATACGCAGTATTTT. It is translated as CASSQADSGTDTQYF.

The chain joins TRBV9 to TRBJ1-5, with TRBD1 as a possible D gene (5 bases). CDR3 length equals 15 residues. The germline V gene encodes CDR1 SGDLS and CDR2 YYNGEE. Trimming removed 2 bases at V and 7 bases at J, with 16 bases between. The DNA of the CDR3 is TGTGCCAGCAGCGTCGGGGGGAGGGCTGGCCAGCCCCAGCATTTT. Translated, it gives CASSVGGRAGQPQHF.